This T cell receptor beta chain originates from a study of graft-versus-host responses after intestinal transplantation listed by TCRdb under 2021. With regard to the full study: The transplants that recipients got were multivisceral, liver-intestinal, or isolated intestinal. A cohort of around 25 intestinal transplant recipients, including one retransplant, was enrolled, and 3 patients lacking pretransplant specimens were excluded. Instead of going to the commercial service, samples from a few later patients were sequenced in-house on an Illumina MiSeq and processed with MiXCR. A peak of at least 4% donor T cells among recipient peripheral blood mononuclear cells was the definition used for donor T cell macrochimerism. After intestinal transplantation, graft-versus-host and host-versus-graft alloreactive T cell clones in the graft, circulation and bone marrow were tracked using bulk TCR-beta CDR3 sequencing. Every recipient was given anti-thymocyte globulin induction, then maintenance tacrolimus and steroids for about three years. To identify alloreactive clones, pre-transplant mixed lymphocyte reaction products were sequenced and then compared with unstimulated pre-transplant donor and recipient T cells.

Library construction relied on the immunoSEQ multiplex PCR assay. For most patients, high-throughput TCR-beta CDR3 sequencing of genomic DNA was performed by Adaptive Biotechnologies. Processing in the source paper ran as follows. TCR sequencing data were retrieved from Adaptive's ImmunoSEQ software for 15 to 20 patients, whereas a few other patients were processed with MiXCR and VDJtools. Because the origin of CDR3 nucleotide sequences shared between donor and recipient could not be assigned, those sequences were removed. To count as alloreactive, a clone needed at least 2-fold expansion over unstimulated cells and a minimum CFSE-low frequency of 0.002% (template counts) or 0.001% (read counts). Clones detected in sequenced pre-transplant spleen, lymph node, or MLR CFSE-low populations of the donor or recipient were defined as mappable. Cumulative frequency of alloreactive clones was calculated as a percentage of all sequences weighted by copy number. TCRdb re-hosts the immuneACCESS table, in-frame sequences only. Its copies lack some clones; in the studies checked, an unresolved V gene accounts for under half of them, and the cause for the rest is not known. D and trimming come from the DNA, and the V and J calls and clone size come from that table. In all, the sample holds 35,000 to 45,000 clones, and under 90% of those were seen once. The top ten clonotypes cover around 6.8% of the sample.

Results and caveats for the whole study, not just this receptor: GvH clones were found in recipient bone marrow, and some of the GvH clones appeared earlier in ileal mucosa or blood, which is consistent with an intestinal mucosal origin. The conclusions were limited by the relatively low number and heterogeneity of the intestinal transplant patients. Patients with donor T cell macrochimerism had high GvH to HvG T cell clonal ratios in their allografts. Early after transplant, declines in HvG clones were associated with peak levels of circulating GvH clones.

In the first month after transplant, blood samples were collected up to 4 times, and after that at least monthly when available. V was cut back by 7 bases and J by 7 bases, leaving a gap of 11 bases between them. Looking up the germline V gene (reference sequence) yields CDR1 LNHDA and CDR2 SQIVND. The CDR3 numbers 11 residues from cysteine through phenylalanine. Kept here is only the CDR3 DNA, which spans 33 bases and is read in frame from base 1. Turning to this clone: Its target antigen remains unknown. Qualities for individual bases were not recorded, and no much larger clone is one base off.

The chain links TRBV19 with TRBJ2-7; the D gene is perhaps TRBD1, from 6 matching bases. This receptor was identified in a human patient who received an intestinal transplant, so some T cells may come from the graft donor. Sequencing was performed on PBMCs, taken about nine months after transplant. The nucleotide sequence reads TGTGCCAGTACCCAGGGGTATGAGCAGTACTTC. This gives the protein CASTQGYEQYF. Where the CDR3 stops, the reference TRBV19 and TRBJ2-7 genes take over; the full variable domain is DGGITQSPKYLFRKEGQNVTLSCEQNLNHDAMYWYRQDPGQGLRLIYYSQIVNDFQKGDIAEGYSVSREKKESFPLTVTSAQKNPTAFYLCASTQGYEQYFGPGTRLTVT.